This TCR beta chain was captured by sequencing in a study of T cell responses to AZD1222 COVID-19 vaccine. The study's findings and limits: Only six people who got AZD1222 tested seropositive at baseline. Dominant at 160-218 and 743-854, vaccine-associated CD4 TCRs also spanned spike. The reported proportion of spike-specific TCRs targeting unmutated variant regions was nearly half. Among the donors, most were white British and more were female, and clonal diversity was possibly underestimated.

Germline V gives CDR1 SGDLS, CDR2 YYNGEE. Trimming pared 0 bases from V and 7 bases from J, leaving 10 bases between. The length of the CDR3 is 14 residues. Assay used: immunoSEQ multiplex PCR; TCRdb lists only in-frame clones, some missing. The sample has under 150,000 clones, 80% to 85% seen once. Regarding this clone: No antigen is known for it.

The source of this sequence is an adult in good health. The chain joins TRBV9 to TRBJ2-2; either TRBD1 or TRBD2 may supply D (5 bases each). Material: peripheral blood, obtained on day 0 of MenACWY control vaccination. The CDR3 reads CASSVVGDGGELFF. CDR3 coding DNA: TGTGCCAGCAGCGTAGTGGGGGACGGCGGGGAGCTGTTTTTT.